These 8 T cell receptor beta chains were all obtained from the same sample, sequenced in a study of CD8+CD57+ T cells in acquired aplastic anemia. TCR beta VDJ and CDR3 profiling used genomic DNA as template. Using its own MiXCR run on the reads, TCRdb lists one record per CDR3 protein. The sample consists of 150,000 to 200,000 distinct CDR3 sequences, 64% of them appearing once. The specimen sequenced was sorted CD4+, CD8+, or CD8+CD57+ T cells (not recorded which) from PBMCs. The receptors stem from a human donor with severe aplastic anemia or a healthy control (not recorded which).

This chain links TRBV10-3 with TRBJ1-2, with a possible D match to TRBD1 (6 bases). Germline assignment: CDR1 ENHRY and CDR2 SYGVKD. V was cut by 10 bases and J by 3 bases, with 15 bases left in between. CDR3 length equals 13 residues. This CDR3 is CASRKQGYYGYTF. The CDR3 coding sequence is TGTGCCAGCAGGAAACAGGGTTACTATGGCTACACCTTC.

In this sample, this clonotype turned up many times. In DNA, the CDR3 is TGTGCCAGCAGCTTATCGACAGCTGATTATGGCTACACCTTC. This codes for CASSLSTADYGYTF. This chain links TRBV7-9 with TRBJ1-2, with D possibly TRBD1 on 5 matching bases. The germline V and J ends were trimmed by 2 bases and 5 bases, with 12 bases remaining between them. CDR1 SEHNR and CDR2 FQNEAQ come from the germline V gene (reference sequence). The CDR3 consists of 14 residues.

The J gene is TRBJ1-2, the V gene TRBV24-1; 7 bases map to TRBD1. This CDR3 region has 15 residues. The germline V gene has CDR1 KGHDR and CDR2 SFDVKD. J gave up 7 bases and V 4 bases, and 11 bases lay outside the gene matches. The CDR3 DNA follows: TGTGCCACCAGTGACCCTCGACAGGGAATCTCTGGCTACACCTTC. Translation: CATSDPRQGISGYTF.

Only a few counts were recorded for this clonotype. The gene calls are TRBV9 and TRBJ2-1; no firm D call. The CDR3 totals 12 residues. Germline CDR1 reads SGDLS; CDR2 reads YYNGEE. V was shortened by 3 bases and J by 6 bases, with 7 bases between the two germline ends. The CDR3 nucleotides read TGTGCCAGCAGCGGACCCCGCAATGAGCAGTTCTTC. Amino acids: CASSGPRNEQFF.

V is TRBV10-3 and J is TRBJ2-3; TRBD1 is a possible D gene (6 bases). This CDR3 comprises 15 residues. The V and J ends lost 5 bases and 0 bases respectively, with 12 bases between them. Germline CDR1 reads ENHRY; CDR2 reads SYGVKD. In nucleotides, the CDR3 is TGTGCCATCAGTCCCGGGACACCGAGCACAGATACGCAGTATTTT. Residues: CAISPGTPSTDTQYF.

This clonotype has just a few counts. This sequence joins TRBV9 and TRBJ2-2, with 8 bases identical to TRBD1. Trimming at V came to 3 bases and at J to 5 bases, leaving 6 bases not matched to a gene. CDR3 length: 15 amino acids. CDR1 and CDR2 (germline): SGDLS, YYNGEE. CDR3 nucleotide sequence: TGTGCCAGCAGCGCGACAGGGGCGGTGACCGGGGAGCTGTTTTTT. Its translation: CASSATGAVTGELFF.

This chain links TRBV4-2 with TRBJ2-1; no clear D. The length of the CDR3 is 14 residues. V lost 4 bases, J lost 5 bases, and 12 bases lay in between. CDR1 is LGHNA and CDR2 is YNFKEQ in the germline V gene. The CDR3 DNA follows: TGTGCCAGCAGCCCCGAGGCCTTCAACAATGAGCAGTTCTTC. Amino acid sequence: CASSPEAFNNEQFF.

This rearrangement joins TRBV15 to TRBJ1-5; D perhaps matches TRBD1 (6 bases). The CDR3 extends over 15 amino acids. Trimming took 0 bases from V and 7 from J, leaving 13 bases between them. Germline assignment: CDR1 LNHNV and CDR2 YYDKDF (reference sequence). The CDR3 coding sequence is TGTGCCACCAGCAGAGATCTGGGGGGCTGGCAGCCCCAGCATTTT. Its protein is CATSRDLGGWQPQHF.